What follows is one T cell receptor (beta chain) and its context. Its specific antigen is unknown. Base quality data are lacking; no much larger clone is found one base away. Instead of sorted cells or RNA, genomic DNA extracted from peripheral blood served as the source for amplifying TCR beta rearrangements. The sample originates from a study of T cell repertoires in aging, cancer and after chemotherapy (dated by TCRdb to between 2018 and 2021). Concerning the study at large: Six donor age groups were covered, ranging from 30 or younger up to 70 or older, and each group contained at least three individuals. The cohort comprised 218 cancer patients, 94 with hematological and 110 to 140 with solid cancers, plus 95 healthy donors as a reference group. To look at immunoaging and at how T cells reconstitute after chemotherapy, the study profiled TCR beta repertoires in peripheral blood from both healthy donors and cancer patients. The complete dataset included about 9.1 million TCR reads. Paired pre- and post-chemotherapy samples in the hematological group came from chronic lymphocytic leukemia patients treated with fludarabine- or bendamustine-based regimens.

Using a mixed TRB-A/B primer pool, multiplex touch-down PCR amplified rearranged TRB sequences covering the V, D and J segments. Illumina adapters and sample indices were added to the amplicons in two consecutive PCR reactions performed with Phusion HS II polymerase. Amplicons were gel-purified using the NucleoSpin Gel and PCR Clean-up kit and were subsequently checked with Qubit and an Agilent 2100 Bioanalyzer. Sequencing of libraries was carried out on an Illumina MiSeq in 600-cycle, single-indexed, paired-end runs. The original pipeline was this. Processing of the TRB sequences was carried out with MiXCR versions 2.12 and 3.0.5. A clone was defined as each unique CDR3 nucleotide sequence, and only productive sequences supported by at least two reads were kept. The repertoire metrics were Shannon diversity, evenness, clonality (defined as one minus evenness), and alpha-parameterized diversity profiles covering alpha 0 to 5. The IGoR algorithm was used to compute generation probabilities of clones in paired pre- and post-chemotherapy samples. TCRdb passed the public sequencing reads through fastp at Q25 and MiXCR, retaining productive beta sequences. Identical CDR3 proteins give one entry, which carries the most common genes and DNA. These V and J calls rely on TCRdb rather than the paper's analysis. The sample table lists 1,500 to 2,000 distinct CDR3 sequences, about 28% of them with a count of one. Clones ranked in the top ten supply approximately 65% of the sample.

Results the study describes overall, beyond this receptor: Significantly lower blood TCR diversity and higher clonality were observed in untreated patients with hematological or solid cancers than in age-matched healthy donors. Median generation probability increased over the chemotherapy interval in both cancer cohorts, suggesting repertoire reconstitution through rebound thymic output. In healthy donors, the drop in TCR diversity with age came mainly from a loss of richness, whereas in cancer patients a loss of evenness also played a part. Hematological cancer patients had infiltration of lymphoid organs, and this infiltration may itself impair thymic emigration or peripheral T cell expansion. According to the authors, the repertoire data do not allow conclusions to be drawn about immunological memory after chemotherapy.

The germline V gene gives CDR1 as MDHEN and CDR2 as SYDVKM. Taken from cysteine to phenylalanine, the CDR3 has 14 residues. The read is trimmed to its CDR3 DNA, 42 bases read in frame from base 1. V gives up 3 bases and J gives up 10 bases, and the segment between their germline ends measures 16 bases. The sample was blood. The sequence was collected from a human donor with a blood cancer. The donor label of this sample is uncertain. The chain links TRBV28 with TRBJ1-5, with no confident D gene call. The CDR3 reads as follows: CASSFHTEVRPQHF. In nucleotides, the sequence is TGTGCCAGCAGTTTTCACACAGAGGTACGACCCCAGCATTTT.